What follows are 19 T cell receptor beta chains derived from one specimen sequenced in a study of blood T cell repertoires in COVID-19. Repertoires were generated with immunoSEQ multiplex PCR, while TCRdb's copy carries only in-frame clones and drops some. This table holds 25,000 to 30,000 clones, approximately 83% found once. The sequencing sample was made of peripheral blood. The receptors were gathered from a human donor in a cohort sampled during active COVID-19.

The chain recombines TRBV28 with TRBJ2-3; D is ambiguous. The CDR3 is 15 amino acids. Germline CDR1 reads MDHEN; CDR2 reads SYDVKM. Trimming took off 3 bases at V and 4 bases at J, with 14 bases between the two ends. This chain's CDR3 is CASSFAANPSDTQYF. The CDR3 region has the DNA TGTGCCAGCAGTTTCGCGGCGAATCCTTCAGATACGCAGTATTTT.

CDR3 region: CASTLAGGSTDTQYF. The CDR3 DNA reads TGTGCCAGCACCTTAGCGGGAGGGTCCACAGATACGCAGTATTTT. The J gene is TRBJ2-3, the V gene TRBV5-4, with 11 bases identical to TRBD2. With 6 bases clipped from V and 2 bases from J, the junction kept 5 bases outside the gene matches. CDR1 is SGHNT, CDR2 YYREEE, per germline (reference sequence). The CDR3 is 15 residues long.

CDR3: CASSLRDTEAFF. CDR3 in DNA: TGTGCCAGCAGTTTGAGGGACACTGAAGCTTTCTTT. The chain joins TRBV12-3 or TRBV12-4 to TRBJ1-1; D not certain. The CDR3 consists of 12 residues. V was shortened by 3 bases and J by 3 bases, with 5 bases between the two germline ends.

The V and J genes are TRBV19 and TRBJ2-6, with 8 bases aligning to TRBD1. With 7 bases clipped from V and 2 bases from J, the junction kept 7 bases outside the gene matches. The CDR3 extends over 16 amino acids. The V gene's germline CDR1 is LNHDA and CDR2 SQIVND (reference sequence). In DNA form, the CDR3 reads TGTGCCAGTATCGCAGGGGGCGTCGCTGGGGCCAACGTCCTGACTTTC. Its protein product is CASIAGGVAGANVLTF.

The V and J genes are TRBV30 and TRBJ2-7; TRBD1 might be the D (6 bases). The ends were cut back, 4 bases at V and 0 bases at J, with 13 bases in the middle. Germline assignment: CDR1 GTSNPN and CDR2 SVGIG (reference sequence). The CDR3 is 14 residues long. The CDR3 loop reads CAWKRAGVSYEQYF. The DNA for the CDR3 is TGTGCCTGGAAACGGGCAGGGGTCTCCTACGAGCAGTACTTC.

V usage is TRBV29-1 and J usage is TRBJ2-7; TRBD1 matches 10 bases. The CDR3 loop spans 15 amino acids. Trimming cost V 3 bases and J 2 bases; bases outside gene matches: 7. Germline CDR1 SQVTM, CDR2 ANQGSEA. CDR3 DNA sequence: TGCAGCGTTGACATATACGGGACAGGGGCCTACGAGCAGTACTTC. Translated: CSVDIYGTGAYEQYF.

The rearrangement joins TRBV28 to TRBJ2-7, with D uncertain. V was shortened by 2 bases and J by 3 bases, with 5 bases between the two germline ends. The CDR3 length is 12 residues. CDR1 and CDR2 (germline): MDHEN, SYDVKM. The CDR3 loop is CASSLIGYEQYF. DNA of the CDR3: TGTGCCAGCAGTTTAATCGGCTACGAGCAGTACTTC. Drawing the rest from reference TRBV28 and TRBJ2-7, the complete variable domain is DVKVTQSSRYLVKRTGEKVFLECVQDMDHENMFWYRQDPGLGLRLIYFSYDVKMKEKGDIPEGYSVSREKKERFSLILESASTNQTSMYLCASSLIGYEQYFGPGTRLTVT.

The table lists this clone with a count of one. The chain carries TRBV9 and TRBJ2-3, with TRBD1 matching 9 bases. The CDR3 runs 15 residues. Germline V gene sequence: CDR1 SGDLS, CDR2 YYNGEE. The ends lost 2 bases at V and 3 bases at J; junction bases unmatched: 4. The CDR3, as DNA: TGTGCCAGCAGCGTGACAGGGGGGCGGACAGATACGCAGTATTTT. Translation gives CASSVTGGRTDTQYF.

The chain has TRBV28 and TRBJ1-1; D is unresolved. The CDR3 is 13 amino acids. Germline lookup yields CDR1 MDHEN and CDR2 SYDVKM. With 3 bases removed from V and 6 bases from J, the gap between germline ends came to 11 bases. The CDR3 spells CASSFREDSEAFF. CDR3 nucleotides: TGTGCCAGCAGTTTCCGAGAGGACTCTGAAGCTTTCTTT.

The chain recombines TRBV4-3 with TRBJ2-1, with 8 positions matching TRBD2. Per germline, CDR1 LGHNA and CDR2 YSLEER. The CDR3 runs to 16 residues. V lost 1 base to trimming and J lost 7 bases; unmatched junction nucleotides: 9. The CDR3 nucleotides read TGCGCCAGCAGCCAAGGGGGAGGACTAGCAACGAATGAGCAGTTCTTC. Translated, it gives CASSQGGGLATNEQFF.

The chain combines TRBV9 with TRBJ1-1, with D unresolved. The length of the CDR3 is 15 residues. From germline, CDR1 is SGDLS and CDR2 YYNGEE. Trimming took off 5 bases at V and 4 bases at J, with 18 bases between the two ends. CDR3 coding DNA: TGTGCCAGCAGTCCGAGCGGGGTTGGTGCCACTGAAGCTTTCTTT. This encodes CASSPSGVGATEAFF.

The table lists this clone with a few counts. The chain is built from TRBV6-5 and TRBJ2-7; D is possibly TRBD1 (5 bases). Trimming shortened V by 6 bases and J by 1 base, and 10 bases separated the two germline ends. CDR1 and CDR2 from the germline V gene are MNHEY and SVGAGI. CDR3 size: 13 residues. CDR3 nucleotides: TGTGCCAGCAGGGGGCTGGTTTCCTACGAGCAGTACTTC. Amino acid sequence: CASRGLVSYEQYF.

V usage is TRBV7-9 and J usage is TRBJ2-7, with D tentatively TRBD1 (5 bases). This CDR3 comprises 14 residues. Germline-derived CDR1 and CDR2 are SEHNR and FQNEAQ (reference sequence). Trimming took off 5 bases at V and 1 base at J, with 12 bases between the two ends. DNA for the CDR3: TGTGCCAGCAGCACGGCAGGGAAATCCTACGAGCAGTACTTC. This translates into CASSTAGKSYEQYF.

In its sample, this clone was seen once. This rearrangement joins TRBV7-9 to TRBJ2-7, with 7 bases that match TRBD2. The length of the CDR3 is 15 residues. Germline V lookup: CDR1 SEHNR, CDR2 FQNEAQ (reference sequence). V was clipped by 1 base and J by 2 bases; unmatched bases: 5. Here the CDR3 reads CASSLVAGVTYEQYF. In nucleotides, the CDR3 is TGTGCCAGCAGCTTAGTCGCGGGGGTCACCTACGAGCAGTACTTC. The whole variable domain, remainder taken from reference TRBV7-9 and TRBJ2-7, is DTGVSQNPRHKITKRGQNVTFRCDPISEHNRLYWYRQTLGQGPEFLTYFQNEAQLEKSRLLSDRFSAERPKGSFSTLEIQRTEQGDSAMYLCASSLVAGVTYEQYFGPGTRLTVT.

The chain uses TRBV2 and TRBJ1-2, with 8 nucleotides matching TRBD1. The germline gives CDR1 SNHLY, CDR2 FYNNEI. This CDR3 spans 12 amino acids. V lost 8 bases, J lost 5 bases, and 4 bases stayed unmatched. DNA of the CDR3: TGTGCCAGCCAGGACAGGGAATATGGCTACACCTTC. Its protein is CASQDREYGYTF.

This chain uses TRBV27 with TRBJ2-1, with 11 nucleotides matching TRBD2. J lost 12 bases, V lost 2 bases, and 12 bases had no gene match. The CDR3 length is 16 residues. Germline-derived CDR1 and CDR2 are MNHEY and SMNVEV (reference sequence). DNA for the CDR3: TGTGCCAGCAGTTTAGGTAGCGGGAGGGGAGTCCTCTCGCAGTTCTTC. Its translation: CASSLGSGRGVLSQFF.

Within the sample, this clone is medium-sized. The chain joins TRBV27 to TRBJ2-7; possibly TRBD2 for D (5 bases). The CDR3 runs 13 residues. Germline CDR1 reads MNHEY; CDR2 reads SMNVEV (reference sequence). Trimming cost V 3 bases and J 7 bases, with 13 bases left between them. The CDR3 DNA sequence: TGTGCCAGCAGTTTTACGTCGGCGGGTGAGCAGTACTTC. Translated, it gives CASSFTSAGEQYF.

The chain combines TRBV27 with TRBJ1-5; no reliable D call. V lost 0 bases and J lost 2, with 5 bases in between. The CDR3 is 14 residues long. Germline assignment: CDR1 MNHEY and CDR2 SMNVEV (reference sequence). CDR3 protein: CASSLSQGNQPQHF. The CDR3 nucleotides are TGTGCCAGCAGTTTATCCCAGGGCAATCAGCCCCAGCATTTT.

The chain links TRBV12-3 or TRBV12-4 to TRBJ2-7, with D possibly TRBD1 on 5 matching bases. CDR3 size: 13 residues. Trimming took off 8 bases at V and 2 bases at J, with 13 bases between the two ends. Written as DNA, the CDR3 is TGTGCCAGCGCCAAACCGGACACCTACGAGCAGTACTTC. It specifies CASAKPDTYEQYF.